These 10 T cell receptor beta chains were all obtained from the same sample, sequenced in a study of cytotoxic CD8 clonotypes in ibrutinib-treated CLL. Clones were sequenced by immunoSEQ multiplex PCR, and TCRdb holds only the in-frame ones, with some missing. Among approximately 150,000 clones listed, about 80% were seen once. Sample: PBMCs, taken after 12 months of ibrutinib treatment. These receptor sequences come from a human donor with chronic lymphocytic leukemia.

The rearrangement joins TRBV6-5 to TRBJ2-2, with D perhaps TRBD2 (5 bases). The CDR3 length is 15 residues. Trimming shortened V by 7 bases and J by 0 bases, and 12 bases separated the two germline ends. CDR1 and CDR2 from the germline V gene are MNHEY and SVGAGI. CDR3 nucleotides: TGTGCCAGCAAATTCGGGCGGGCGAACACCGGGGAGCTGTTTTTT. Translation gives CASKFGRANTGELFF.

V and J are TRBV5-1 and TRBJ2-7, with 7 bases lining up with TRBD1. Germline V CDR1 and CDR2: SGHRS, YFSETQ. This CDR3 is built from 14 residues. Germline trimming cut 0 bases from V and 1 base from J; bases unmatched to any gene: 1. The CDR3 bases are TGCGCCAGCAGCTTGGGGGACAGTTCCTACGAGCAGTACTTC. It translates to CASSLGDSSYEQYF.

J is TRBJ2-1 and V is TRBV4-1, with a tentative D call TRBD2 (6 bases). The CDR3 is 13 amino acids. Trimming left V 4 bases short and J 8 bases short, with 12 bases between. Germline V lookup: CDR1 MGHRA, CDR2 YSYEKL. The CDR3 sequence: CASSPGTRDEQFF. The DNA of the CDR3 is TGCGCCAGCAGCCCGGGGACTCGAGATGAGCAGTTCTTC.

The CDR3 reads CASSPAGMERRPQHF. In DNA, the CDR3 is TGTGCCAGCAGCCCGGCGGGAATGGAGCGGCGGCCCCAGCATTTT. V and J are TRBV7-9 and TRBJ1-5; D unclear. The germline V gene encodes CDR1 SEHNR and CDR2 FQNEAQ (reference sequence). This CDR3 spans 15 amino acids. V lost 5 bases, J lost 9 bases, and 20 bases lay in between.

This clone was seen only a few times. The chain carries TRBV30 and TRBJ1-5; D not certain. The germline CDR1 and CDR2 sequences are GTSNPN and SVGIG (reference sequence). V lost 3 bases and J lost 7, with 13 bases in between. The CDR3 loop spans 13 amino acids. The CDR3 nucleotides are TGTGCCTGGAGCCCTAGTAGCGGGCAGCCCCAGCATTTT. Its translation: CAWSPSSGQPQHF.

The chain links TRBV7-2 to TRBJ2-2; TRBD2 is a possible D gene (5 bases). Germline assignment: CDR1 SGHTA and CDR2 FQGNSA. The length of the CDR3 is 15 residues. V lost 5 bases, J lost 4 bases, and 14 bases lay in between. The CDR3 DNA reads TGTGCCAGCAGCGCCTCATGGGAGTTCACCGGGGAGCTGTTTTTT. Amino acids: CASSASWEFTGELFF.

The V call is TRBV4-1, the J call TRBJ1-4; a weak D match, TRBD1 (6 bases). CDR1 is MGHRA and CDR2 is YSYEKL in the germline V gene. V was clipped by 1 base and J by 6 bases, with 12 bases between them. CDR3 length equals 15 residues. CDR3 in DNA: TGCGCCAGCAGCCAAGGTGGGCAGGGGCATGAAAAACTGTTTTTT. Translation gives CASSQGGQGHEKLFF.

This chain connects TRBV7-9 to TRBJ1-2; D is undetermined. In germline, CDR1 is SEHNR, CDR2 FQNEAQ (reference sequence). Between the trimmed V and J ends, which lost 1 base and 5 bases, there was a span of 8 bases. The CDR3 contains 13 residues. The CDR3 region is CASSLGLVYGYTF. CDR3 in DNA: TGTGCCAGCAGCTTAGGCCTTGTTTATGGCTACACCTTC.

V is TRBV29-1 and J is TRBJ2-5; 8 bases line up with TRBD2. V lost 4 bases, J lost 1 base, and 5 bases stayed unmatched. This CDR3 has 14 residues. In germline, CDR1 is SQVTM, CDR2 ANQGSEA. The CDR3 loop is CSVAPGTSQETQYF. DNA for the CDR3: TGCAGCGTTGCCCCCGGGACTAGCCAAGAGACCCAGTACTTC.

The CDR3 loop reads CASSFSYNEQFF. CDR3 DNA: TGTGCCAGCAGTTTCTCCTACAATGAGCAGTTCTTC. V gene TRBV28 combines with J gene TRBJ2-1; D ambiguous. The V gene lost 3 bases and the J gene lost 0 bases, with 0 bases spanning the gap. The germline V gene encodes CDR1 MDHEN and CDR2 SYDVKM. CDR3 length: 12 residues.